Each of the 16 T cell receptor beta chains below was sequenced from the same sample in a study of blood T cell repertoires in COVID-19. Profiled with immunoSEQ multiplex PCR; TCRdb holds only in-frame clones, not every one. The repertoire holds about 73,000 clones, with approximately 80% as singletons. Specimen: peripheral blood. Receptors were obtained from a woman aged 60-75 years with acute or convalescent COVID-19.

This rearrangement joins TRBV10-1 to TRBJ1-4; 7 bases map to TRBD1. After removal of 5 bases from V and 5 bases from J, the junction contained 5 bases not matched to a gene. This CDR3 contains 14 residues. Germline V gene sequence: CDR1 WNHNN, CDR2 SYGVQD (reference sequence). The CDR3 DNA sequence: TGCGCCAGCAGTAAAGTACAGGGGAATGAAAAACTGTTTTTT. The encoded protein is CASSKVQGNEKLFF.

The chain carries TRBV5-1 and TRBJ2-2; D is uncertain. This CDR3 has 15 amino acids. Germline lookup yields CDR1 SGHRS and CDR2 YFSETQ. The V gene lost 0 bases and the J gene lost 7 bases, with 13 bases spanning the gap. CDR3 in amino acids: CASSLVLSTGGELFF. In nucleotides, the CDR3 is TGCGCCAGCAGCTTGGTGCTCAGTACGGGCGGGGAGCTGTTTTTT.

The chain is built from TRBV6-5 and TRBJ2-3, with TRBD2 matching over 9 bases. The CDR3 sequence is 15 residues long. From germline, CDR1 is MNHEY and CDR2 SVGAGI. The V segment lost 7 bases and the J segment 2 bases; nucleotides outside the gene matches: 7. CDR3 bases: TGTGCCAGCATAGCGGCTAGCGGGATCACAGATACGCAGTATTTT. Translated: CASIAASGITDTQYF.

A single count supports this clone. The rearrangement links TRBV5-8 to TRBJ2-1; tentatively, D is TRBD1 (5 bases). CDR3 size: 15 residues. Germline lookup yields CDR1 SGHTS and CDR2 YDEGEE. V gave up 4 bases and J gave up 1 base, with 12 bases separating them. CDR3 sequence: CASSIQGQSYNEQFF. For the CDR3, the DNA is TGTGCCAGCAGCATTCAGGGTCAGTCCTACAATGAGCAGTTCTTC.

This rearrangement joins TRBV10-3 to TRBJ1-2, with 11 bases aligning to TRBD1. The CDR3 is 13 amino acids. CDR1 and CDR2 from the germline V gene are ENHRY and SYGVKD. V gave up 6 bases and J gave up 4 bases; unmatched junction bases: 1. Written as DNA, the CDR3 is TGTGCCATCAGCGGGACAGGGGGCTATGGCTACACCTTC. It translates to CAISGTGGYGYTF.

The CDR3 here is CASSPSSGNTGELFF. DNA of the CDR3: TGTGCCAGCTCACCTTCTAGCGGGAACACCGGGGAGCTGTTTTTT. The V gene is TRBV18, the J gene TRBJ2-2; 7 nucleotides align to TRBD2. CDR1 is KGHSH, CDR2 LQKENI, per germline. Losses at the gene ends were 3 bases for V and 1 base for J; bases not matched to a gene: 2. The CDR3 spans 15 residues.

The CDR3: CASSLLSRGRLEKLFF. The CDR3 DNA reads as TGTGCCAGCAGTTTATTATCCAGGGGGCGCCTTGAAAAACTGTTTTTT. The chain recombines TRBV27 with TRBJ1-4; TRBD1 aligns across 8 bases. Germline values: CDR1 MNHEY, CDR2 SMNVEV (reference sequence). The junction had 8 bases not matched to a gene; V was cut back by 1 base and J by 7 bases. This CDR3 has 16 amino acids.

This clone has more than one count but fewer than ten. The rearrangement uses TRBV5-1 and TRBJ2-7; 7 nucleotides match TRBD2. CDR1 and CDR2 (germline): SGHRS, YFSETQ. V shed 0 bases and J 5 bases; nucleotides not matched to a gene: 8. This CDR3 is built from 15 residues. This CDR3 reads CASSLAKTSLHEQYF. The CDR3 DNA sequence: TGCGCCAGCAGCTTGGCGAAGACTAGCCTCCACGAGCAGTACTTC.

This clone has just a few counts. The rearrangement joins TRBV5-1 to TRBJ1-6; D may be TRBD1 (6 bases). The CDR3 has 17 amino acids. CDR1 is SGHRS, CDR2 YFSETQ, per germline. Trimming removed 3 bases from V and 6 bases from J, with 19 bases in between. The CDR3 sequence: CASSSSDSTGPNSPLHF. For the CDR3, the DNA is TGCGCCAGCAGCTCCTCGGACAGCACGGGGCCTAATTCACCCCTCCACTTT.

The chain couples TRBV7-9 to TRBJ1-1; TRBD1 might be the D (5 bases). Trimming left V 5 bases short and J 1 base short, with 14 bases between. This CDR3 has 15 residues. The germline V gene has CDR1 SEHNR and CDR2 FQNEAQ (reference sequence). The chain's CDR3 is CASSGALNSNTEAFF. CDR3 DNA sequence: TGTGCCAGCAGCGGGGCCCTCAACTCGAACACTGAAGCTTTCTTT.

The chain recombines TRBV5-1 with TRBJ2-7, with 8 nucleotides matching TRBD1. The CDR3 consists of 14 residues. The J segment lost 2 bases and the V segment lost 5 bases, leaving 6 bases of the junction unmatched. Germline V CDR1 and CDR2: SGHRS, YFSETQ. The CDR3 here is CASRVPGQAYEQYF. In DNA form, the CDR3 reads TGCGCCAGCAGAGTTCCGGGACAGGCCTACGAGCAGTACTTC. The full variable domain, completed using reference TRBV5-1 and TRBJ2-7, is KAGVTQTPRYLIKTRGQQVTLSCSPISGHRSVSWYQQTPGQGLQFLFEYFSETQRNKGNFPGRFSGRQFSNSRSEMNVSTLELGDSALYLCASRVPGQAYEQYFGPGTRLTVT.

V and J are TRBV3-1 (or the pseudogene TRBV3-2) and TRBJ2-5; perhaps TRBD1 as D (5 bases). This CDR3 has 15 residues. CDR1 and CDR2 from the germline V gene are LGHDT and YNNKEL (reference sequence). Trimming took off 4 bases at V and 7 bases at J, with 19 bases between the two ends. CDR3 in DNA: TGTGCCAGCAGCCCCCGAGGTAGGGGAATAGGGACCCAGTACTTC. Protein sequence: CASSPRGRGIGTQYF.

This clone was seen once. This chain connects TRBV7-9 to TRBJ1-2; TRBD1 agrees at 9 bases. The CDR3 is 13 residues long. Losses at the gene ends were 9 bases for V and 8 bases for J; bases not matched to a gene: 10. Germline V gives CDR1 SEHNR, CDR2 FQNEAQ (reference sequence). In nucleotides, the CDR3 is TGTGCCAGTATTCCGACAGGGGGAGGAGGCTACACCTTC. Translated: CASIPTGGGGYTF.

This clone was observed a handful of times. This chain uses TRBV29-1 with TRBJ1-1; TRBD1 agrees at 7 bases. The germline gives CDR1 SQVTM, CDR2 ANQGSEA. This CDR3 has 11 residues. CDR3 residues: CVTGENTEAFF. Written as DNA, the CDR3 is TGCGTCACAGGGGAAAACACTGAAGCTTTCTTT.

Here the CDR3 DNA reads TGTGCCAGCAGCCAACGAGGCACTGAAGCTTTCTTT. It codes for CASSQRGTEAFF. The rearrangement joins TRBV11-1 to TRBJ1-1; the D is unclear. CDR1 is SGHAT, CDR2 FQDESV, per germline (reference sequence). V gave up 5 bases and J gave up 4 bases, with 8 bases separating them. The CDR3 is 12 residues long.

This chain connects TRBV5-5 to TRBJ1-4; D is uncertain. The CDR3 length is 14 residues. Trimming took 2 bases from V and 6 from J, leaving 11 bases between them. Germline-derived CDR1 and CDR2 are SGHKS and YYEKEE (reference sequence). Here the CDR3 reads CASSFIITDEKLFF. Here the CDR3 DNA reads TGTGCCAGCAGCTTTATAATCACGGATGAAAAACTGTTTTTT.